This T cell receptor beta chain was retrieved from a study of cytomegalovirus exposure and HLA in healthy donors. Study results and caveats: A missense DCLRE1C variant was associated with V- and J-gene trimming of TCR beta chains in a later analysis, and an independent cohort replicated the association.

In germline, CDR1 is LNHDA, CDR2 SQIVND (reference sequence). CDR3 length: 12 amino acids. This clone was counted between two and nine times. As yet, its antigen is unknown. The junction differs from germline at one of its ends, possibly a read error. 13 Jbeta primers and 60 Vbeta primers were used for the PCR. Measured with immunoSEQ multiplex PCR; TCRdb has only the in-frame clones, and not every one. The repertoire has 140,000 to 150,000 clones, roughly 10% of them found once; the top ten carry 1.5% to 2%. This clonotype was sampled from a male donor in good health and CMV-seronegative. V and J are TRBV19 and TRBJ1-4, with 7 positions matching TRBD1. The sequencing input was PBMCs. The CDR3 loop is CASSLGTETPLF. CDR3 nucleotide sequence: TGTGCCAGTAGTCTTGGGACAGAGACGCCGCTTTTT.